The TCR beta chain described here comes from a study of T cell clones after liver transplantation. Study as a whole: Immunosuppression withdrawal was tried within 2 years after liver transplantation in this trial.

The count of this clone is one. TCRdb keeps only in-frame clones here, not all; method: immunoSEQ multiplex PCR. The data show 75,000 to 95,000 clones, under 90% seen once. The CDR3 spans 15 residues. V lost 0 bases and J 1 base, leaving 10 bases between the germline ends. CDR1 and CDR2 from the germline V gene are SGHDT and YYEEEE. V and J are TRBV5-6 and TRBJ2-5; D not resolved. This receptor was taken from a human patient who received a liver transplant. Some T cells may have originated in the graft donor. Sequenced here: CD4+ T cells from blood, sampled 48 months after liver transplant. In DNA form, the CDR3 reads TGTGCCAGCAGCTTGGGGACCGGTTTCCAAGAGACCCAGTACTTC. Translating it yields CASSLGTGFQETQYF.